The next 21 T cell receptor beta chains were all read from a single sample in a study of blood T cell repertoires in COVID-19. Using immunoSEQ multiplex PCR, the repertoire was profiled, and TCRdb retains in-frame clones only, with some absent. The data hold about 140,000 clones, with approximately 80% observed a single time. The sample comprised peripheral blood. The receptors originated from a human donor in a cohort sampled during active COVID-19.

V gene TRBV6-2 or TRBV6-3 combines with J gene TRBJ2-3; 8 bases line up with TRBD2. The ends lost 5 bases at V and 3 bases at J; junction bases unmatched: 7. Germline-derived CDR1 and CDR2 are MNHEY and SVGEGT. The CDR3 spans 15 residues. The CDR3 sequence: CASSAAGVRTDTQYF. CDR3 nucleotides: TGTGCCAGCAGTGCAGCGGGGGTTCGGACAGATACGCAGTATTTT.

The V call is TRBV7-8, the J call TRBJ2-3; 14 bases match TRBD2. This CDR3 region has 17 residues. J was trimmed by 6 bases and V by 1 base; bases with no gene match: 6. Germline-derived CDR1 and CDR2 are SGHVS and FQNEAQ. Here the CDR3 DNA reads TGTGCCAGCAGCTTAGGGCTGACTAGCGGGGGGGTGGATACGCAGTATTTT. Amino acids: CASSLGLTSGGVDTQYF.

In the case of this clone: Other DNA sequences in this specimen translate into the identical CDR3. V gene TRBV7-2 combines with J gene TRBJ2-1; D gene unclear. V dropped 0 bases and J dropped 4 bases, with 10 bases sitting between them. The length of the CDR3 is 15 residues. CDR1 is SGHTA, CDR2 FQGNSA, per germline. The CDR3 bases are TGTGCCAGCAGCTTAGCCTACTCTACTTACAATGAGCAGTTCTTC. This gives the protein CASSLAYSTYNEQFF.

This clone was picked up one time. This sequence joins TRBV7-2 and TRBJ2-5, with 7 bases lining up with TRBD2. This CDR3 has 14 residues. V lost 3 bases and J lost 5; bases outside the gene matches: 6. Per germline, CDR1 SGHTA and CDR2 FQGNSA. CDR3 in amino acids: CASSFTGGVETQYF. The CDR3 nucleotides are TGTGCCAGCAGCTTTACGGGGGGTGTGGAGACCCAGTACTTC.

V gene TRBV19 combines with J gene TRBJ2-5; 10 nucleotides match TRBD1. V shed 6 bases, J shed 1 base, and the junction held 5 bases outside the gene matches. This CDR3 contains 15 residues. The germline V gene has CDR1 LNHDA and CDR2 SQIVND (reference sequence). In DNA form, the CDR3 reads TGTGCCAGTAGCCGGGACAGGGGTATCCAAGAGACCCAGTACTTC. It is translated as CASSRDRGIQETQYF.

J is TRBJ1-1 and V is TRBV3-1 (or the pseudogene TRBV3-2), with 10 bases that match TRBD1. V dropped 3 bases and J dropped 9; count of bases not matched to a gene: 7. This CDR3 contains 14 residues. Germline CDR1 is LGHDT and CDR2 is YNNKEL (reference sequence). The DNA for the CDR3 is TGTGCCAGCAGCCAGACTCGACAGGGGGCGAAAGCTTTCTTT. Its protein product is CASSQTRQGAKAFF.

The chain couples TRBV4-3 to TRBJ2-7; D is perhaps TRBD2 (6 bases). Germline V lookup: CDR1 LGHNA, CDR2 YSLEER. Trimming shortened V by 1 base and J by 2 bases, and 15 bases separated the two germline ends. This CDR3 spans 16 amino acids. The CDR3 here is CASSQVGGTGTYEQYF. CDR3 DNA: TGCGCCAGCAGCCAAGTGGGCGGGACGGGTACCTACGAGCAGTACTTC.

This chain uses TRBV9 with TRBJ2-1, with D uncertain. The CDR3 covers 14 residues. V was trimmed by 2 bases and J by 6 bases, leaving 12 bases between them. Germline V gene data show CDR1 as SGDLS and CDR2 as YYNGEE. The CDR3 loop reads CASSVFPLSNEQFF. DNA for the CDR3: TGTGCCAGCAGCGTCTTCCCACTTTCCAATGAGCAGTTCTTC.

This clone showed up just a few times. The chain links TRBV4-2 to TRBJ2-3; 7 bases align to TRBD2. There are 16 residues in the CDR3. The germline CDR1 and CDR2 sequences are LGHNA and YNFKEQ. Trimming at V came to 0 bases and at J to 3 bases, leaving 6 bases not matched to a gene. The CDR3 reads CASSQDSSGVTDTQYF. For the CDR3, the DNA is TGTGCCAGCAGCCAAGATTCCAGCGGGGTAACAGATACGCAGTATTTT.

The chain links TRBV19 to TRBJ2-5; D perhaps matches TRBD1 (6 bases). Germline loops: CDR1 LNHDA, CDR2 SQIVND (reference sequence). V was pared by 3 bases and J by 5 bases, with 10 bases between. The CDR3 extends over 13 amino acids. In DNA, the CDR3 is TGTGCCAGTAGTATCGGGACACGGGAGACCCAGTACTTC. Translated: CASSIGTRETQYF.

The chain combines TRBV7-3 with TRBJ2-3; 8 nucleotides match TRBD2. Unmatched junction bases numbered 16, after V lost 5 bases and J lost 0 bases. The germline V gene has CDR1 SGHTA and CDR2 FQGTGA. This CDR3 spans 19 amino acids. The CDR3 DNA sequence: TGTGCCAGCAGCCCTACACCGCCCTCATCTAGCGGGAGCACAGATACGCAGTATTTT. Its translation is CASSPTPPSSSGSTDTQYF. Full variable domain (remainder filled in from reference TRBV7-3 and TRBJ2-3): GAGVSQTPSNKVTEKGKYVELRCDPISGHTALYWYRQSLGQGPEFLIYFQGTGAADDSGLPNDRFFAVRPEGSVSTLKIQRTERGDSAVYLCASSPTPPSSSGSTDTQYFGPGTRLTVL.

V is TRBV10-1 and J is TRBJ1-2; the D is unclear. With 4 bases removed from V and 1 base from J, the gap between germline ends came to 13 bases. Germline V gene data show CDR1 as WNHNN and CDR2 as SYGVQD (reference sequence). The CDR3 is 15 residues long. This chain's CDR3 is CASSGARIGNYGYTF. The CDR3 DNA follows: TGCGCCAGCAGTGGGGCCAGGATCGGTAACTATGGCTACACCTTC.

The chain recombines TRBV6-5 with TRBJ1-5, with TRBD1 identical over 7 bases. Germline loops: CDR1 MNHEY, CDR2 SVGAGI. V dropped 6 bases and J dropped 5; count of bases not matched to a gene: 7. The CDR3 sequence is 14 residues long. CDR3 region: CASSRQGGDQPQHF. The CDR3 DNA sequence: TGTGCCAGCAGCCGACAGGGAGGCGATCAGCCCCAGCATTTT.

The chain links TRBV21-1 to TRBJ1-6; the table's D call, TRBD1, has no DNA check behind it. TRBV21-1 represents a pseudogene. This CDR3 has 19 residues. The CDR3 DNA reads TGTGCCAGCAGCAAAGCCCTGCCGGGACAGGGGGCCATCAATTCACCCCTCCACTTT. Translating gives CASSKALPGQGAINSPLHF.

This chain links TRBV5-1 with TRBJ1-1, with 9 bases aligning to TRBD1. With V trimmed by 0 bases and J by 0 bases, 3 bases remained unmatched. Germline loops: CDR1 SGHRS, CDR2 YFSETQ. The CDR3 has 16 amino acids. CDR3 nucleotides: TGCGCCAGCAGCTTGGCGGGGACAGGGCTGAACACTGAAGCTTTCTTT. It is translated as CASSLAGTGLNTEAFF.

The chain links TRBV7-2 to TRBJ2-2; 7 positions agree with TRBD2. Trimming at V came to 5 bases and at J to 6 bases, leaving 12 bases not matched to a gene. The length of the CDR3 is 16 residues. Germline values: CDR1 SGHTA, CDR2 FQGNSA. The CDR3 DNA sequence: TGTGCCAGCAGCCCAACCGCCGGACTAGTGCCCGGGGAGCTGTTTTTT. It yields the protein CASSPTAGLVPGELFF.

The chain joins TRBV7-9 to TRBJ1-5, with TRBD1 identical over 8 bases. Trimming took 4 bases from V and 0 from J; bases not matched to a gene: 2. Germline CDR1 reads SEHNR; CDR2 reads FQNEAQ (reference sequence). The CDR3 sequence is 15 residues long. The CDR3 reads CASSSGQVSNQPQHF. In nucleotides, the CDR3 is TGTGCCAGCAGCTCGGGACAGGTTAGCAATCAGCCCCAGCATTTT.

The chain combines TRBV7-3 with TRBJ2-7; 7 bases map to TRBD1. With 5 bases clipped from V and 7 bases from J, the junction kept 14 bases outside the gene matches. Germline V lookup: CDR1 SGHTA, CDR2 FQGTGA. CDR3 size: 15 residues. The CDR3 coding sequence is TGTGCCAGCAGCCCAACCGTCAACCCAGGGGGAGAGCAGTACTTC. This encodes CASSPTVNPGGEQYF.

The V call is TRBV6-1, the J call TRBJ1-3; 7 positions agree with TRBD1. This CDR3 has 16 amino acids. J was trimmed by 2 bases and V by 3 bases; bases with no gene match: 7. Germline V gene lookup returns CDR1 MNHNS and CDR2 SASEGT. The CDR3 sequence is CASSERGREAGNTIYF. As DNA, the CDR3 is TGTGCCAGCAGTGAGAGGGGGCGAGAGGCTGGAAACACCATATATTTT.

The chain combines TRBV20-1 with TRBJ1-4, with TRBD1 matching 8 bases. The CDR3 loop spans 14 amino acids. Germline trimming cut 3 bases from V and 8 bases from J; bases unmatched to any gene: 8. Germline CDR1 is DFQATT and CDR2 is SNEGSKA (reference sequence). CDR3 sequence reads: CSASDRGLREKLFF. CDR3 nucleotide sequence: TGCAGTGCTAGTGACAGGGGATTAAGGGAAAAACTGTTTTTT.

This chain connects TRBV19 to TRBJ2-2; D is undetermined. This CDR3 is built from 12 residues. The V gene's germline CDR1 is LNHDA and CDR2 SQIVND (reference sequence). Trimming removed 8 bases from V and 4 bases from J, with 8 bases in between. The CDR3 nucleotides read TGTGCCAGTTCGTACGGCACCGGGGAGCTGTTTTTT. This encodes CASSYGTGELFF.